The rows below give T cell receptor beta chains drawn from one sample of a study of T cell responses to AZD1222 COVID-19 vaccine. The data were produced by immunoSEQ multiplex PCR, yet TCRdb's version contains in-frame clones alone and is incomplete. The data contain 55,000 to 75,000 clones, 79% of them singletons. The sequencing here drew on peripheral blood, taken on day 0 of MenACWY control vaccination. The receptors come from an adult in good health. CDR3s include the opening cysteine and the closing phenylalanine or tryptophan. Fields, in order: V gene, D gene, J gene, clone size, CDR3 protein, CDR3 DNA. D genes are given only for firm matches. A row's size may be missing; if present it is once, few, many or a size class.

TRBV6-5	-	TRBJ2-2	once	CASSYRVAGELFF	TGTGCCAGCAGTTATAGGGTAGCCGGGGAGCTGTTTTTT
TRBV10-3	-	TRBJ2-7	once	CATSQSYEQYF	TGTGCCACCTCTCAGTCCTACGAGCAGTACTTC
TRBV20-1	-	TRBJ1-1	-	CSAPGQPDF	TGCAGTGCCCCGGGGCAACCCGACTTT
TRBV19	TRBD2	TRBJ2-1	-	CASSPLLAGGYNEQFF	TGTGCCAGTAGTCCACTACTAGCGGGGGGTTACAATGAGCAGTTCTTC
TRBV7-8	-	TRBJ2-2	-	CASSLVQGTTGELFF	TGTGCCAGCAGCTTAGTTCAGGGGACCACCGGGGAGCTGTTTTTT
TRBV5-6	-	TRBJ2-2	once	CASSLISGIRTGELFF	TGTGCCAGCAGCTTGATATCAGGAATTCGTACCGGGGAGCTGTTTTTT
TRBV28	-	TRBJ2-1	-	CASGERSGFSYNEQFF	TGTGCCAGCGGGGAGAGGAGCGGCTTCTCCTACAATGAGCAGTTCTTC
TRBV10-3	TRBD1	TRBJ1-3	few	CAMRQGTAGNTIYF	TGTGCCATGCGACAGGGAACCGCTGGAAACACCATATATTTT
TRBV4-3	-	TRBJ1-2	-	CASSQDVGRDYGYTF	TGCGCCAGCAGCCAAGATGTAGGGAGGGACTATGGCTACACCTTC
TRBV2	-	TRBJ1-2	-	CASTIDRGSGGYTF	TGTGCCAGCACCATTGATAGGGGCTCGGGTGGCTACACCTTC
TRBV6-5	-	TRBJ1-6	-	CASSRASPNSPLHF	TGTGCCAGCAGCCGGGCCTCTCCTAATTCACCCCTCCACTTT
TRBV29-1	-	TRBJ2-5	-	CSADAGVETQYF	TGCAGCGCCGACGCAGGAGTAGAGACCCAGTACTTC
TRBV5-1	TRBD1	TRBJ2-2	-	CASSWDRVRNTGELFF	TGCGCCAGCAGCTGGGACAGGGTGAGGAACACCGGGGAGCTGTTTTTT
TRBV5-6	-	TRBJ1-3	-	CASSFEGVGNTIYF	TGTGCCAGCAGCTTTGAAGGGGTCGGAAACACCATATATTTT
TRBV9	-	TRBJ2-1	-	CASSVEGERSSYNEQFF	TGTGCCAGCAGCGTAGAGGGGGAGCGAAGCTCCTACAATGAGCAGTTCTTC
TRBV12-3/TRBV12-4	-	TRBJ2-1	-	CASSFEVNEQFF	TGTGCCAGCAGTTTTGAGGTCAATGAGCAGTTCTTC
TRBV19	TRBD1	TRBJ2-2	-	CASSIPTGVDTGELFF	TGTGCCAGTAGTATACCGACAGGGGTGGACACCGGGGAGCTGTTTTTT
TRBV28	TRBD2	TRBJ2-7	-	CASSSSSLAVGYEQYF	TGTGCCAGCAGTTCCTCATCACTAGCGGTCGGTTACGAGCAGTACTTC
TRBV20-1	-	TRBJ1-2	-	CSTDYGYTF	TGCAGCACGGACTATGGCTACACCTTC
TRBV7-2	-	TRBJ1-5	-	CASSINYSNQPQHF	TGTGCCAGCAGCATCAACTACAGCAATCAGCCCCAGCATTTT
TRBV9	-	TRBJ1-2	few	CASSVAQGGLTDSYTF	TGTGCCAGCAGCGTAGCACAGGGAGGGCTTACGGATTCCTACACCTTC
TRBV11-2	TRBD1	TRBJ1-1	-	CASSFGTGSAFF	TGTGCCAGCAGCTTTGGGACAGGGTCAGCTTTCTTT
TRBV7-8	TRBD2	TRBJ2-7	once	CASSPLAGVSYEQYF	TGTGCCAGCAGCCCACTAGCGGGAGTGTCCTACGAGCAGTACTTC
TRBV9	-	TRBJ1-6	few	CASSPGDGTNSPLHF	TGTGCCAGCAGCCCCGGGGACGGGACAAATTCACCCCTCCACTTT
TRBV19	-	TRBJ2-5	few	CASSASGGLVSQYF	TGTGCCAGTAGTGCCTCGGGGGGCCTTGTGAGCCAGTACTTC
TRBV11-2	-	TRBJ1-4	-	CASSPDRSTNEKLFF	TGTGCCAGCAGCCCGGACCGTTCGACTAATGAAAAACTGTTTTTT
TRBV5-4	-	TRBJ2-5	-	CASSLVPIETQYF	TGTGCCAGCAGCTTGGTACCTATAGAGACCCAGTACTTC
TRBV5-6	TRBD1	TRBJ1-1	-	CASSSILQGEMNTEAFF	TGTGCCAGCAGTTCGATCCTACAGGGGGAAATGAACACTGAAGCTTTCTTT
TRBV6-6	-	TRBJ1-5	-	CASSDSGGHNQPQHF	TGTGCCAGCAGCGACAGTGGGGGACACAATCAGCCCCAGCATTTT
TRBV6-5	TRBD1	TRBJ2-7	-	CASRETGGTREQYF	TGTGCCAGCAGAGAGACAGGGGGAACTCGCGAGCAGTACTTC
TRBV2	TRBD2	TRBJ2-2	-	CASSLAGGTGELFF	TGTGCCAGCAGTTTAGCGGGGGGCACCGGGGAGCTGTTTTTT
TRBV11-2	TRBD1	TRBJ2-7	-	CASSYDRASYEQYF	TGTGCCAGCAGCTACGACAGGGCCTCCTACGAGCAGTACTTC
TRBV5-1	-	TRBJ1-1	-	CASSSQPNTEAFF	TGCGCCAGCAGTTCACAGCCGAACACTGAAGCTTTCTTT
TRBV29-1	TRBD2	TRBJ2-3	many	CSVPSGSTDTQYF	TGCAGCGTGCCTAGCGGGAGCACAGATACGCAGTATTTT
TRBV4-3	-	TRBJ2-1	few	CASSPAYDTYNEQFF	TGCGCCAGCAGCCCAGCCTATGACACCTACAATGAGCAGTTCTTC
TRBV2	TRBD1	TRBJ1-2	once	CASRGTDYYGYTF	TGTGCCAGCCGGGGGACAGACTACTATGGCTACACCTTC
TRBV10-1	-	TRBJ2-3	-	CASSDARGSDTQYF	TGCGCCAGCAGTGATGCTCGTGGTTCAGATACGCAGTATTTT
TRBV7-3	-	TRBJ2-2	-	CASSLGVGELFF	TGTGCCAGCAGCTTAGGGGTCGGGGAGCTGTTTTTT
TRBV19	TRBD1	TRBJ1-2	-	CASSLGQGLVGYTF	TGTGCCAGTAGTCTTGGACAGGGCTTAGTTGGCTACACCTTC
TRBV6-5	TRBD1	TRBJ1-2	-	CATQGDSLYGYTF	TGTGCCACTCAGGGGGACAGCCTCTATGGCTACACCTTC
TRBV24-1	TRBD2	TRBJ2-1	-	CATSDRTSVYNEQFF	TGTGCCACCAGTGATCGGACTAGCGTTTACAATGAGCAGTTCTTC
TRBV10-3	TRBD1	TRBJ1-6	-	CAIRGTGNSPLHF	TGTGCCATCAGGGGGACAGGGAATTCACCCCTCCACTTT
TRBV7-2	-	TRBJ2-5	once	CASGTTQETQYF	TGTGCCAGCGGAACTACCCAAGAGACCCAGTACTTC
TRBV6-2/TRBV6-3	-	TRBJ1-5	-	CASRYGHGGDGNQPQHF	TGTGCCAGCAGATACGGACACGGAGGAGATGGCAATCAGCCCCAGCATTTT
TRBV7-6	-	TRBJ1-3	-	CASSLEGFSGNTIYF	TGTGCCAGCAGCTTAGAAGGGTTCTCTGGAAACACCATATATTTT
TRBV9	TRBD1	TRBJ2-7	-	CASSVAGTGYEQYF	TGTGCCAGCAGCGTAGCTGGGACAGGCTACGAGCAGTACTTC
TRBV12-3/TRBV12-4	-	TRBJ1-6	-	CASKGSYNSPLHF	TGTGCCAGCAAGGGCTCCTATAATTCACCCCTCCACTTT
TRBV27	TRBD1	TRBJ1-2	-	CASSPREGGGHYGYTF	TGTGCCAGCAGTCCTAGGGAGGGAGGGGGCCACTATGGCTACACCTTC
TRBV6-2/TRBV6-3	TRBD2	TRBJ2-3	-	CASSYGLAGGNTQYF	TGTGCCAGCAGTTACGGACTAGCGGGGGGTAATACGCAGTATTTT
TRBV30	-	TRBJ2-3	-	CAWSVVGPDTQYF	TGTGCCTGGAGTGTAGTAGGCCCAGATACGCAGTATTTT
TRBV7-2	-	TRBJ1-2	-	CASSLAKGTNYGYTF	TGTGCCAGCAGCTTAGCGAAAGGGACAAACTATGGCTACACCTTC
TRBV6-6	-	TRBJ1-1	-	CASNSQNTEAFF	TGTGCCAGCAATAGTCAGAACACTGAAGCTTTCTTT
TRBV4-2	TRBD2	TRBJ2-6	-	CASSQDLGGGLGSGANVLTF	TGTGCCAGCAGCCAAGATCTGGGGGGAGGGCTGGGCTCTGGGGCCAACGTCCTGACTTTC
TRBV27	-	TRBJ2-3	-	CASQDGLTDTQYF	TGTGCCAGCCAGGACGGACTCACAGATACGCAGTATTTT
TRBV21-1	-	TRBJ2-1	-	CASSNPAPGQGGNEQFF	TGTGCCAGCAGCAATCCCGCTCCGGGACAGGGGGGCAATGAGCAGTTCTTC
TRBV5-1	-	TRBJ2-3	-	CASSQGGLRSDTQYF	TGCGCCAGCTCTCAGGGGGGACTACGATCGGATACGCAGTATTTT
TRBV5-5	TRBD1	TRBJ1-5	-	CASSLTGGYSNQPQHF	TGTGCCAGCAGCCTGACAGGGGGCTATAGCAATCAGCCCCAGCATTTT
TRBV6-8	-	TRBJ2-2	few	CASSSPQSEGDWELFF	TGTGCCAGCAGTTCGCCACAAAGTGAGGGTGACTGGGAGCTGTTTTTT
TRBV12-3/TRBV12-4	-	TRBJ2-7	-	CASSLGGFSEQYF	TGTGCCAGCAGTTTAGGGGGATTTAGCGAGCAGTACTTC